This TCR beta chain was found in a study of T cells after yellow fever vaccination. It was through 5'RACE template switching that TCR cDNA was made, with a universal primer site and UMIs added. TCRdb processed the 5' RACE reads anew with MiXCR; each CDR3 protein has one entry. Of fewer than 400,000 distinct CDR3 sequences listed, around 11% are singletons. This clonotype was recorded a few times. Its antigen remains unidentified. The study, taken as a whole, reports: The booster response re-showed most primary clones: about 96% CD4, 88% CD8. Among all clonotypes, a small share was observed in both CD4 and CD8 compartments. The secondary response was weaker but peaked faster, day 5 versus 15.

This CDR3 is 13 amino acids long. CDR1 DFQATT and CDR2 SNEGSKA come from the germline V gene (reference sequence). Deletions cut 5 bases from V and 7 bases from J, with 15 bases between. The sequencing here drew on CD4+ T cells sorted from PBMCs, taken 45 days after the yellow fever booster vaccination. The chain is built from TRBV20-1 and TRBJ2-1, with D perhaps matching TRBD2 (5 bases). The sequence was collected from a man aged 18-30 years who received the YFV17D yellow fever vaccine. CDR3 region: CSALGLAGNEQFF. The CDR3, as DNA: TGCAGTGCTCTTGGGCTAGCCGGGAATGAGCAGTTCTTC.